The T cell receptor (beta chain) under discussion was sequenced for a study of blood T cell repertoires in COVID-19. The overall study: Acute-phase and convalescent COVID-19 samples originated in the United States, Italy and Spain. Sources were T cells, B-cell-depleted T cells, or PBMCs; the material itself was cDNA or gDNA.

Sequencing was performed with immunoSEQ multiplex PCR; in TCRdb, only in-frame clones are kept and a portion is missing. Seen here are 300,000 to 350,000 clones, 75% to 95% observed once, and the top ten hold roughly 7%. Seattle patient enrollment occurred during active infection, with longitudinal follow-up thereafter. The material sequenced was peripheral blood. The receptor comes from a woman aged 25 to 39 with COVID-19, enrolled during active disease.

CDR3 amino acids: CAWGQGPDYGYTF. The CDR3 coding sequence is TGTGCCTGGGGTCAGGGGCCGGACTATGGCTACACCTTC. V gene TRBV30 combines with J gene TRBJ1-2; a weak D match, TRBD1 (6 bases). Germline lookup yields CDR1 GTSNPN and CDR2 SVGIG (reference sequence). Trimming removed 5 bases at V and 3 bases at J, with 13 bases between. The CDR3 spans 13 residues.